This note documents a single TCR beta chain sequence. Its antigen remains unknown. The data derive from a study of beta chain features in type 1 diabetes. Germline CDR1 is SGHRS and CDR2 is YFSETQ. Trimming took 4 bases from V and 5 from J; bases not matched to a gene: 5. CDR3 length equals 14 residues. General study results and limits: Among all four CD4+ subsets, Type 1 diabetes patients had TCRB CDR3s that were moderately but significantly shorter. A pattern of fewer insertions and more deletions at VDJ junctions was seen in type 1 diabetes patients.

The investigators reverse transcribed all of the isolated RNA, so they sequenced expressed TCRB transcripts. The repertoire was sequenced with immunoSEQ multiplex PCR; TCRdb's copy has only in-frame clones and lacks some. The repertoire holds 300,000 or so clones, with around an eighth as singletons. In all sorted populations, purity surpassed 98%. Sequencing used naive CD4+ T cells from blood. The sequence was obtained from a man younger than 45 with type 1 diabetes. J is TRBJ1-4 and V is TRBV5-1, with TRBD1 matching over 7 bases. The CDR3 region has the DNA TGCGCCAGCAGCCTTGGGACAGCAAATGAAAAACTGTTTTTT. Its translation is CASSLGTANEKLFF.